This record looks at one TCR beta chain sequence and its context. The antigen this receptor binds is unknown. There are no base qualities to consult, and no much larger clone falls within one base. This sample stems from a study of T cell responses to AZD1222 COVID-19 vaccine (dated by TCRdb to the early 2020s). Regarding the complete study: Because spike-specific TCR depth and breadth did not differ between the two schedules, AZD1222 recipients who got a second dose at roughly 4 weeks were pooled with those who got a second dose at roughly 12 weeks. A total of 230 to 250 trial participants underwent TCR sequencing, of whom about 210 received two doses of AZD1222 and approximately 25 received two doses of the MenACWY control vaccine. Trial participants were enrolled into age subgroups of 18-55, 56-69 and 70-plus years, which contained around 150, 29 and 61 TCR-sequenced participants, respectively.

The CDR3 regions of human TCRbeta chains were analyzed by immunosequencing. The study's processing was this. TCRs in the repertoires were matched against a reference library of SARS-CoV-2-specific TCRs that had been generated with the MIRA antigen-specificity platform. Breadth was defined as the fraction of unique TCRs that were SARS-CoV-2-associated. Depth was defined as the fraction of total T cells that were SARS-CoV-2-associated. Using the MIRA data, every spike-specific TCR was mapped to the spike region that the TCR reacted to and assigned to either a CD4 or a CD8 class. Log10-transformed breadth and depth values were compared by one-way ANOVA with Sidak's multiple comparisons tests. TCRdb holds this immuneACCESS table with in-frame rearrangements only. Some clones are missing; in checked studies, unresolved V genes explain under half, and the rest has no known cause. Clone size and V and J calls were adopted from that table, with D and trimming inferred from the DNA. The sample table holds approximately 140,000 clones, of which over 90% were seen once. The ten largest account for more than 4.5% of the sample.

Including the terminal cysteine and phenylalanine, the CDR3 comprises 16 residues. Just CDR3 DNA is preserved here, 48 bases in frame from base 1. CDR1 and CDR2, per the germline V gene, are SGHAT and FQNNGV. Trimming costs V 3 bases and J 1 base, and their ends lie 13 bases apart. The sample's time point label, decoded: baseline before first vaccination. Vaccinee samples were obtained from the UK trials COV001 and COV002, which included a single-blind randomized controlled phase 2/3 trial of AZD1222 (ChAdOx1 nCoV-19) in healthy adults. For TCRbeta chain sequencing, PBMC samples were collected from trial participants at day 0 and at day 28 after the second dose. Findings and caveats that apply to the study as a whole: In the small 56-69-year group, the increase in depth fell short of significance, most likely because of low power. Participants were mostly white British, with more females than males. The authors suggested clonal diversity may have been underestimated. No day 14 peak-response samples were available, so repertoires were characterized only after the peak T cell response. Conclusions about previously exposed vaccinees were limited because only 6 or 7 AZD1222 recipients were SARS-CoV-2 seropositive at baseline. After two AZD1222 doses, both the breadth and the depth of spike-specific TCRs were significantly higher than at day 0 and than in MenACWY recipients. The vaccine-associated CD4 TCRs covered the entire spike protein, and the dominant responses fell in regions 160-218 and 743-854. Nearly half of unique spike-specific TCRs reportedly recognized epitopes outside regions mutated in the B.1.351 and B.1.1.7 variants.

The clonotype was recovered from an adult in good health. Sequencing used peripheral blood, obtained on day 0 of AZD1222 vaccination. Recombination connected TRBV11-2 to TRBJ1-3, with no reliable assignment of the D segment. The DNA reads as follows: TGTGCCAGCAGCTTGATTGGGATCAGGTCTGGAAACACCATATATTTT. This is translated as CASSLIGIRSGNTIYF.